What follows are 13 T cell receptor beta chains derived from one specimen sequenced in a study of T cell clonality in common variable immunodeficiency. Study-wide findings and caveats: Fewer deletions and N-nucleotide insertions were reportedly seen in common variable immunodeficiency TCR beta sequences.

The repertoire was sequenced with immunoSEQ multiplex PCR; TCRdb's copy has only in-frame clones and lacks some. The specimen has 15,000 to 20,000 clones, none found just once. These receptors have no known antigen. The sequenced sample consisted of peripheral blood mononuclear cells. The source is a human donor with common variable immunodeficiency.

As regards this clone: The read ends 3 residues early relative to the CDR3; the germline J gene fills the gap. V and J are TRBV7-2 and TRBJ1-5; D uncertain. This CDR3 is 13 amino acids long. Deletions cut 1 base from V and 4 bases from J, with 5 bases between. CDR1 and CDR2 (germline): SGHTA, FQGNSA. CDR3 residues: CASSLVQNQPQHF. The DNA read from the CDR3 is TGTGCCAGCAGCTTAGTACAGAATCAGCCC.

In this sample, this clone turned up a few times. The covered CDR3 bases are TGTGCCAGCAGGGAGGCAGGGCGCGCGAACACC. Translating it yields CASREAGRANT. From start to end, the CDR3 is CASREAGRANTIYF. The V and J genes are TRBV7-8 and TRBJ1-3; a weak D match, TRBD1 (5 bases). Read sequence stops 3 residues before the CDR3 end, and the germline J gene provides the missing end. In germline, CDR1 is SGHVS, CDR2 FQNEAQ. The CDR3 spans 14 residues. Trimming took off 6 bases at V and 7 bases at J, with 16 bases between the two ends.

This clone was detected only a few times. The CDR3 sequence is CASSSQGWTDTQYF. Partial CDR3 DNA: TGTGCCAGCAGCTCACAGGGTTGGACAGATACG. The chain combines TRBV7-3 with TRBJ2-3; TRBD1 is a possible D gene (6 bases). Read data end 3 residues before the CDR3 end; the end is taken from the germline J gene. The V gene lost 4 bases and the J gene lost 3 bases, with 11 bases spanning the gap. Germline values: CDR1 SGHTA, CDR2 FQGTGA. This CDR3 comprises 14 residues.

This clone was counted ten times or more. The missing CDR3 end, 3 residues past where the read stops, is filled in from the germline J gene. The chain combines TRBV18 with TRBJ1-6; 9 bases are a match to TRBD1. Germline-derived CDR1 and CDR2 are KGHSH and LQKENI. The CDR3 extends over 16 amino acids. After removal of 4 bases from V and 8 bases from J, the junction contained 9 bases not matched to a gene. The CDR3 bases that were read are TGTGCCAGCTCACGATCGTCGGGACAGGGTTATTCACCC. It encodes CASSRSSGQGYSP. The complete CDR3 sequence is CASSRSSGQGYSPLHF.

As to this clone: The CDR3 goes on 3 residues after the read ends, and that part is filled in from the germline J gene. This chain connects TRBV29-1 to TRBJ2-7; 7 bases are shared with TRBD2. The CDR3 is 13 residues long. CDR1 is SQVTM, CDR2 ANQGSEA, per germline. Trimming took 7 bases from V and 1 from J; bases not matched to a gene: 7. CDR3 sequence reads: CSALAGGSYEQYF. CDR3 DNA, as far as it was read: TGCAGCGCTCTCGCCGGGGGGTCCTACGAG.

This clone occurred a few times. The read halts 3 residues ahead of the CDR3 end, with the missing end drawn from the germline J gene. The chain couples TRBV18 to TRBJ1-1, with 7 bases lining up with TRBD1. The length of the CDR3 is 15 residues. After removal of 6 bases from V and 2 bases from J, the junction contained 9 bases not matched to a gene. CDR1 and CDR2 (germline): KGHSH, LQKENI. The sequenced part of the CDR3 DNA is TGTGCCAGCTCGACGACAGGGCACCCTAACACTGAA. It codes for CASSTTGHPNTE. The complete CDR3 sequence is CASSTTGHPNTEAFF.

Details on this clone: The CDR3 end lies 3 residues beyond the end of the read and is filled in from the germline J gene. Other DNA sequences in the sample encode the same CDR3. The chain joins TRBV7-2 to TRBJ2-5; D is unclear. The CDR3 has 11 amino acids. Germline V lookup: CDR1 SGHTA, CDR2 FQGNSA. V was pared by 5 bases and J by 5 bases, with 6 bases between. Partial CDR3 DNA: TGTGCCAGCAGCCCTAGGGAGACC. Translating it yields CASSPRET. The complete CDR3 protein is CASSPRETQYF.

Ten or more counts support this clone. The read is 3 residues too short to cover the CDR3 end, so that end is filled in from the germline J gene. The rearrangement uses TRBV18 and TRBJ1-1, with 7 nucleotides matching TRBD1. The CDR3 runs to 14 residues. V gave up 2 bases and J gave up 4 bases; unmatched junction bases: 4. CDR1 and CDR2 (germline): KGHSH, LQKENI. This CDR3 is CASSPREGATEAFF. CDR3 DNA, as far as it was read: TGTGCCAGCTCACCAAGAGAGGGGGCCACTGAA.

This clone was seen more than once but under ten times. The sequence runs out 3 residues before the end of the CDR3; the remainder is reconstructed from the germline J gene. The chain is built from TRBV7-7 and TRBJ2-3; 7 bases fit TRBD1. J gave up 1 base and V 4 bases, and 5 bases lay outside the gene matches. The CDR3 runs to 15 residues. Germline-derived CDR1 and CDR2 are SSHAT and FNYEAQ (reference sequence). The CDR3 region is CASSSTGVGTDTQYF. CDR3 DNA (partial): TGTGCCAGCAGCTCCACAGGGGTCGGCACAGATACG.

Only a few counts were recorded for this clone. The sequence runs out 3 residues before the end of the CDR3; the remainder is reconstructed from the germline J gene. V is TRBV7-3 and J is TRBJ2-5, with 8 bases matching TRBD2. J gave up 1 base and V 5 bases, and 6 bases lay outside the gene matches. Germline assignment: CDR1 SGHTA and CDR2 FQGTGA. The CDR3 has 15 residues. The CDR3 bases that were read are TGTGCCAGCAGCATTCAGCGGGGGCCCCAAGAGACC. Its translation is CASSIQRGPQET. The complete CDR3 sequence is CASSIQRGPQETQYF.

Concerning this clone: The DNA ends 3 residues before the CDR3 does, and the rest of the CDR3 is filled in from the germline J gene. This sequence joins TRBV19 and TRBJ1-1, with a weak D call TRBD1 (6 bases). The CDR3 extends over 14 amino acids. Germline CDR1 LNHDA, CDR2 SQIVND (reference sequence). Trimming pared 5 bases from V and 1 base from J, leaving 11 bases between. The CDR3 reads CASSGQQGNTEAFF. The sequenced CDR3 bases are TGTGCCAGTAGTGGTCAACAGGGGAACACTGAA.

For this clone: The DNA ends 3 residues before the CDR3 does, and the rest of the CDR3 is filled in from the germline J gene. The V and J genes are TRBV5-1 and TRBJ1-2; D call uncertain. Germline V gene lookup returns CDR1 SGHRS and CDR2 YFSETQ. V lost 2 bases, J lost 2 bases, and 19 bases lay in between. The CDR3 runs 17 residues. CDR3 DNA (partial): TGCGCCAGCAGCTTAGGACTCTTGACGGCTTCAAACTATGGC. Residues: CASSLGLLTASNYG. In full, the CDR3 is CASSLGLLTASNYGYTF.

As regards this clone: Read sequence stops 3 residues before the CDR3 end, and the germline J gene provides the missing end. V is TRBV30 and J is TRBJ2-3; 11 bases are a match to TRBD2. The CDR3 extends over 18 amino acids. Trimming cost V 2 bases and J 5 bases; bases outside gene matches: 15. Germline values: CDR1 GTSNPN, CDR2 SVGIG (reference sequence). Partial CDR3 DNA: TGTGCCTGGAGTCCCCTCTGGCGACTAGCGGGGAATGGAGATACG. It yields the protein CAWSPLWRLAGNGDT. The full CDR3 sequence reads CAWSPLWRLAGNGDTQYF.